Each of the 28 T cell receptor beta chains below was sequenced from the same sample in a study. From the RT-PCR reads, TCRdb called clonotypes with MiXCR, one entry per CDR3 protein. The data hold fewer than 800,000 distinct CDR3 sequences, with around 14% observed a single time. The sequenced sample was memory CD4+ T cells from blood. These receptors were taken from a female donor in good health, serving as a healthy control.

This clonotype was seen once. The chain is built from TRBV27 and TRBJ2-7, with no clear D. CDR1 is MNHEY and CDR2 is SMNVEV in the germline V gene (reference sequence). V lost 6 bases and J 0 bases, leaving 9 bases between the germline ends. CDR3 size: 13 residues. The CDR3 sequence is CASRSTPSYEQYF. CDR3 sequence (DNA): TGTGCCAGCAGAAGTACCCCCTCCTACGAGCAGTACTTC.

The chain recombines TRBV28 with TRBJ2-7; a weak D match, TRBD1 (6 bases). V lost 5 bases to trimming and J lost 5 bases, with 16 bases between them. CDR1 and CDR2 (germline): MDHEN, SYDVKM. CDR3 length equals 14 residues. The CDR3 DNA is TGTGCCAGCAGTCCTGCGGACGGGACAAACGAGCAGTACTTC. It specifies CASSPADGTNEQYF.

The sample holds many counts of this clonotype. The chain has TRBV6-1 and TRBJ2-3, with a tentative D call TRBD2 (5 bases). The CDR3 has 14 amino acids. V was cut by 2 bases and J by 4 bases, with 10 bases left in between. Germline assignment: CDR1 MNHNS and CDR2 SASEGT. The CDR3 DNA sequence: TGTGCCAGCAGTGAACTCCGGGGTTCAGATACGCAGTATTTT. This gives the protein CASSELRGSDTQYF.

There are a few counts of this clonotype. This chain connects TRBV11-2 to TRBJ1-1, with TRBD1 identical over 7 bases. The V and J ends lost 4 bases and 4 bases, in that order; junction bases with no gene match: 9. The CDR3 runs to 15 residues. CDR1 SGHAT and CDR2 FQNNGV come from the germline V gene. The DNA for the CDR3 is TGTGCCAGCAGCTACTCCGGGACAGCTGGCACTGAAGCTTTCTTT. It codes for CASSYSGTAGTEAFF.

Many counts were recorded for this clonotype. The chain employs TRBV5-1 and TRBJ1-1; D is possibly TRBD1 (5 bases). The CDR3 is made up of 14 amino acids. Germline loops: CDR1 SGHRS, CDR2 YFSETQ. The V end lost 4 bases, the J end lost 4 bases, and 14 bases lay between the germline ends. In nucleotides, the CDR3 is TGCGCCAGCAGCCAAGGGGCGGCGGTCACTGAAGCTTTCTTT. It specifies CASSQGAAVTEAFF.

The genes are TRBV7-3 and TRBJ2-1; D ambiguous. This CDR3 contains 15 residues. Trimming took 5 bases from V and 2 from J, leaving 13 bases between them. Germline CDR1 SGHTA, CDR2 FQGTGA. In DNA form, the CDR3 reads TGTGCCAGCAGCCCCACTCAAGGCGCCTACAATGAGCAGTTCTTC. It encodes CASSPTQGAYNEQFF. The variable domain in full, with the rest retrieved from reference TRBV7-3 and TRBJ2-1, is GAGVSQTPSNKVTEKGKYVELRCDPISGHTALYWYRQSLGQGPEFLIYFQGTGAADDSGLPNDRFFAVRPEGSVSTLKIQRTERGDSAVYLCASSPTQGAYNEQFFGPGTRLTVL.

This clonotype came up many times. This chain connects TRBV29-1 to TRBJ1-1; D remains ambiguous. Germline V CDR1 and CDR2: SQVTM, ANQGSEA. The CDR3 consists of 11 residues. V was pared by 4 bases and J by 4 bases, with 7 bases between. This chain's CDR3 is CSVVETTEAFF. The CDR3 nucleotides read TGCAGCGTTGTCGAGACCACTGAAGCTTTCTTT.

The genes are TRBV4-3 and TRBJ1-1, with D possibly matching TRBD1 (5 bases). The germline V and J ends were trimmed by 1 base and 10 bases, with 13 bases remaining between them. The CDR3 is 13 residues long. Looked up from germline, CDR1 is LGHNA and CDR2 is YSLEER. In DNA form, the CDR3 reads TGCGCCAGCAGCCAAGTAAGAGGGGAGAGAGCTTTCTTT. This encodes CASSQVRGERAFF.

This rearrangement joins TRBV12-3 or TRBV12-4 to TRBJ1-5; D unresolved. V shed 6 bases and J shed 3 bases, with 12 bases lying between them. The CDR3 loop spans 14 amino acids. The CDR3 is CASRPGLINQPQHF. CDR3 in DNA: TGTGCCAGCAGGCCAGGACTGATCAATCAGCCCCAGCATTTT.

CDR3 sequence (DNA): TGCAGTGCTTTACCCGGGACACTGAACACTGAAGCTTTCTTT. Translation: CSALPGTLNTEAFF. V gene TRBV20-1 combines with J gene TRBJ1-1; perhaps TRBD1 as D (6 bases). V lost 5 bases and J lost 0, with 13 bases in between. CDR1 is DFQATT, CDR2 SNEGSKA, per germline (reference sequence). The CDR3 is made up of 14 amino acids.

This clonotype was picked up many times. The rearrangement joins TRBV24-1 to TRBJ2-7; 9 bases are shared with TRBD2. V was clipped by 9 bases and J by 9 bases; unmatched bases: 11. The germline V gene encodes CDR1 KGHDR and CDR2 SFDVKD. This CDR3 comprises 13 residues. The CDR3 region has the DNA TGTGCCACCTCCCAAGCAGCGGGAGGTGTGCAGTACTTC. This codes for CATSQAAGGVQYF.

This clonotype was picked up many times. The CDR3 DNA follows: TGCAGTGCTAGCTCCTCGGGGCACGAGCAGTACTTC. Its translation: CSASSSGHEQYF. V gene TRBV20-1 combines with J gene TRBJ2-7; possibly TRBD1 or TRBD2 for D (5 bases each). Trimming removed 3 bases from V and 5 bases from J, with 11 bases in between. The CDR3 runs to 12 residues. The germline V gene has CDR1 DFQATT and CDR2 SNEGSKA (reference sequence).

The V call is TRBV6-5, the J call TRBJ1-1, with 7 bases that match TRBD1. Germline CDR1 and CDR2: MNHEY and SVGAGI. V lost 10 bases, J lost 5 bases, and 7 bases stayed unmatched. The CDR3 has 12 residues. The CDR3 bases are TGTGCCACCCAGGACAGGAAGACTGAAGCTTTCTTT. Its translation: CATQDRKTEAFF.

A few counts support this clonotype. The chain links TRBV13 to TRBJ2-5; D may correspond to TRBD1 or TRBD2 (6 bases each). This CDR3 spans 17 amino acids. Trimming cost V 5 bases and J 4 bases, with 23 bases left between them. The V gene's germline CDR1 is PRHDT and CDR2 FYEKMQ (reference sequence). CDR3 sequence reads: CASSASRGGLAVETQYF. The CDR3, as DNA: TGTGCCAGCAGCGCATCCCGAGGGGGACTTGCCGTAGAGACCCAGTACTTC.

V is TRBV20-1 and J is TRBJ2-7; 10 bases match TRBD2. With V trimmed by 2 bases and J by 3 bases, 4 bases remained unmatched. The CDR3 has 14 amino acids. Germline V CDR1 and CDR2: DFQATT, SNEGSKA (reference sequence). CDR3 in DNA: TGCAGTGCTAGAAGGCTAGCGGGGGTCTACGAGCAGTACTTC. Translating it yields CSARRLAGVYEQYF.

This clonotype has only a few counts. The chain uses TRBV7-2 and TRBJ1-1; a weak D match, TRBD1 (5 bases). The V end was cut by 7 bases, the J end by 7 bases, with 19 bases between. The germline gives CDR1 SGHTA, CDR2 FQGNSA. The CDR3 sequence is 14 residues long. In DNA form, the CDR3 reads TGTGCCAGCATCCGCGTCGCGGGGCTTAATGAAGCTTTCTTT. Translating it yields CASIRVAGLNEAFF.

This clonotype occurred many times. The chain joins TRBV5-1 to TRBJ1-1; no definite D call. This CDR3 has 14 residues. V was cut by 4 bases and J by 3 bases, with 13 bases left in between. Germline assignment: CDR1 SGHRS and CDR2 YFSETQ. CDR3 in amino acids: CASSQFLGDTEAFF. CDR3 nucleotide sequence: TGCGCCAGCAGCCAATTCCTCGGGGACACTGAAGCTTTCTTT.

The CDR3 region has the DNA TGCAGTGCTAGAGATCTCAGTAATAGCGGGGGAGTTTACAATGAGCAGTTCTTC. It codes for CSARDLSNSGGVYNEQFF. The chain has TRBV20-1 and TRBJ2-1; 9 bases are a match to TRBD2. The CDR3 has 18 residues. J was trimmed by 4 bases and V by 0 bases; bases with no gene match: 13. Germline CDR1 DFQATT, CDR2 SNEGSKA (reference sequence).

The chain uses TRBV20-1 and TRBJ1-4; D perhaps matches TRBD1 (5 bases). The germline CDR1 and CDR2 sequences are DFQATT and SNEGSKA (reference sequence). The CDR3 is made up of 14 amino acids. Trimming pared 5 bases from V and 8 bases from J, leaving 18 bases between. The CDR3 nucleotides read TGCAGTGCTCGCCCCGGGACGCGGGGAGAAAAACTGTTTTTT. Its protein is CSARPGTRGEKLFF.

In this sample, this clonotype turned up many times. V is TRBV4-3 and J is TRBJ2-7; 13 positions match TRBD2. Trimming at V came to 4 bases and at J to 7 bases, leaving 10 bases not matched to a gene. Germline V gene sequence: CDR1 LGHNA, CDR2 YSLEER. This CDR3 is built from 16 residues. CDR3 in DNA: TGCGCCAGCAGCCCTACTCGACTAGCGGGAGGAGGGGAGCAGTACTTC. Amino acid sequence: CASSPTRLAGGGEQYF.

J is TRBJ2-1 and V is TRBV3-1; 13 positions agree with TRBD2. Germline CDR1 LGHDT, CDR2 YNNKEL (reference sequence). Trimming took 1 base from V and 9 from J; bases not matched to a gene: 6. The CDR3 totals 16 residues. The CDR3 region is CASSQGTSGSGAEQFF. The CDR3 bases are TGTGCCAGCAGCCAAGGGACTAGCGGGAGTGGGGCTGAGCAGTTCTTC.

This clonotype was detected ten times or more. The V gene is TRBV29-1, the J gene TRBJ1-1; D is undetermined. Germline loops: CDR1 SQVTM, CDR2 ANQGSEA. CDR3 length: 13 residues. V lost 2 bases to trimming and J lost 2 bases, with 9 bases between them. The CDR3 DNA is TGCAGCGTTGAACAGGCCCTAAACACTGAAGCTTTCTTT. Residues: CSVEQALNTEAFF.

This clonotype was seen only a few times. The chain combines TRBV4-3 with TRBJ1-2; weak D call: TRBD1 (5 bases). This CDR3 spans 15 amino acids. Between the trimmed V and J ends, which lost 1 base and 4 bases, there was a span of 13 bases. Looked up from germline, CDR1 is LGHNA and CDR2 is YSLEER. CDR3 protein: CASSQGGSGAYGYTF. The CDR3 DNA follows: TGCGCCAGCAGCCAAGGGGGATCCGGGGCCTATGGCTACACCTTC.

The chain joins TRBV19 to TRBJ1-1; tentative D call: TRBD1 (6 bases). Per germline, CDR1 LNHDA and CDR2 SQIVND (reference sequence). CDR3 length: 13 amino acids. V shed 8 bases and J shed 11 bases, with 21 bases lying between them. The CDR3 nucleotides read TGTGCCAGTGGCGTTACGGGGGCGCCGGGGGCTTTCTTT. Translation: CASGVTGAPGAFF.

V gene TRBV2 combines with J gene TRBJ2-2, with D unresolved. Trimming pared 6 bases from V and 1 base from J, leaving 12 bases between. CDR1 SNHLY and CDR2 FYNNEI come from the germline V gene. CDR3 size: 15 residues. The CDR3 sequence is CASRPTAGNTGELFF. As DNA, the CDR3 is TGTGCCAGCAGACCGACGGCTGGGAACACCGGGGAGCTGTTTTTT. The whole variable domain, filled in from reference TRBV2 and TRBJ2-2, reads EPEVTQTPSHQVTQMGQEVILRCVPISNHLYFYWYRQILGQKVEFLVSFYNNEISEKSEIFDDQFSVERPDGSNFTLKIRSTKLEDSAMYFCASRPTAGNTGELFFGEGSRLTVL.

V usage is TRBV3-1 and J usage is TRBJ2-2; a weak D match, TRBD1 (6 bases). The CDR3 length is 17 residues. Germline loops: CDR1 LGHDT, CDR2 YNNKEL (reference sequence). V lost 1 base and J 5 bases, leaving 17 bases between the germline ends. CDR3 sequence reads: CASSQGGWQGRTGELFF. The CDR3 nucleotides are TGTGCCAGCAGCCAAGGAGGTTGGCAGGGGCGGACCGGGGAGCTGTTTTTT.

This clonotype was recorded many times. The rearrangement uses TRBV20-1 and TRBJ2-5, with unresolved D. CDR1 is DFQATT and CDR2 is SNEGSKA in the germline V gene (reference sequence). CDR3 size: 12 residues. The V end lost 0 bases, the J end lost 5 bases, and 7 bases lay between the germline ends. CDR3 bases: TGCAGTGCTAGAGAAACCTGGGAGACCCAGTACTTC. Encoded protein: CSARETWETQYF.

V is TRBV2 and J is TRBJ1-2; D might be TRBD1 (5 bases). The germline gives CDR1 SNHLY, CDR2 FYNNEI. Trimming cost V 6 bases and J 4 bases, with 12 bases left between them. This CDR3 comprises 13 residues. CDR3 amino acids: CASSPDTFYGYTF. The CDR3, as DNA: TGTGCCAGCAGCCCGGACACGTTCTATGGCTACACCTTC.